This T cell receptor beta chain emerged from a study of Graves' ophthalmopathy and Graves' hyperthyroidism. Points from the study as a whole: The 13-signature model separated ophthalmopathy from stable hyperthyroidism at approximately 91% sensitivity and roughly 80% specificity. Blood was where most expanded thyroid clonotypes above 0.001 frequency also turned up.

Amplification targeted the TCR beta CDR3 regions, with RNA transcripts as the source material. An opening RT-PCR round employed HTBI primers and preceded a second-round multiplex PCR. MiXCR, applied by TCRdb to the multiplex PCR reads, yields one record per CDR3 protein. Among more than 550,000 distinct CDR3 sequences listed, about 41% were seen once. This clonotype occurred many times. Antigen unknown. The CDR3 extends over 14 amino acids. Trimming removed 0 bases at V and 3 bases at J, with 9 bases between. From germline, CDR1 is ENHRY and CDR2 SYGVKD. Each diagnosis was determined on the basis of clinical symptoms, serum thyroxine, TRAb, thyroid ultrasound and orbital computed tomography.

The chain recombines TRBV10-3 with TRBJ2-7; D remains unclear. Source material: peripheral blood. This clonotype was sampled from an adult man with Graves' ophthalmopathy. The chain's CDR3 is CAISESASYYEQYF. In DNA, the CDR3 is TGTGCCATCAGTGAGTCGGCCAGCTACTACGAGCAGTACTTC.